This T cell receptor (beta chain) was found in a study of blood T cells in healthy people across ages. Combining a sample-barcoded 5' primer with a J-beta primer mix, a second PCR ran for 7 to 11 cycles. TCRdb independently ran MiXCR on the 5' RACE reads; one entry per CDR3 protein. This table holds over a million distinct CDR3 sequences, around 59% found once. Germline assignment: CDR1 SEHNR and CDR2 FQNEAQ (reference sequence). Trimming cost V 1 base and J 5 bases, with 15 bases left between them. The CDR3 has 15 amino acids. Study-level findings and limits: Naive T cell percentage by flow cytometry tracked strongly with beta diversity. The lack of PBMC sorting stopped any conclusive naive versus antigen-experienced comparison. Shifts in expanded clonotypes may have been confounded by donor CMV status, which was unknown.

On this clonotype itself: The target antigen is unknown.

Specimen: blood. The sequence came from a man aged 18 to 30 in good health. The J gene is TRBJ2-7, the V gene TRBV7-9; D remains ambiguous. This CDR3 is CASSLGSSMVDEQYF. In DNA, the CDR3 is TGTGCCAGCAGCTTAGGTAGTAGTATGGTCGACGAGCAGTACTTC.